These 3 T cell receptor beta chains were all obtained from the same sample, sequenced in a study of cytomegalovirus exposure and HLA in healthy donors. The primer mix had 60 Vbeta and 13 Jbeta primers. Method: immunoSEQ multiplex PCR; TCRdb's copy keeps in-frame clones and lacks some. The data show approximately 120,000 clones, just under 75% seen once. Sequencing was performed on PBMCs. The receptors here all came from a man in his fifties or sixties in good health and CMV-seropositive.

A few counts support this clone. The chain recombines TRBV7-2 with TRBJ2-2; 8 nucleotides match TRBD2. CDR3 length: 17 residues. With V trimmed by 0 bases and J by 5 bases, 8 bases remained unmatched. Germline CDR1 reads SGHTA; CDR2 reads FQGNSA. CDR3 loop: CASSLAPAGAGTGELFF. The DNA of the CDR3 is TGTGCCAGCAGCTTAGCCCCAGCGGGGGCTGGTACCGGGGAGCTGTTTTTT.

The CDR3 spells CASSLGQGYEQYF. CDR3 sequence (DNA): TGTGCCAGCAGCCTGGGACAGGGCTACGAGCAGTACTTC. The V and J genes are TRBV6-5 and TRBJ2-7; 9 bases are shared with TRBD1. The germline CDR1 and CDR2 sequences are MNHEY and SVGAGI. The V and J ends lost 6 bases and 3 bases, in that order; junction bases with no gene match: 3. The CDR3 has 13 residues.

The rearrangement links TRBV29-1 to TRBJ1-5; 8 bases map to TRBD1. J lost 3 bases, V lost 4 bases, and 5 bases had no gene match. The CDR3 length is 14 residues. Germline CDR1 is SQVTM and CDR2 is ANQGSEA. CDR3 bases: TGCAGCGTTGTACAGGGGGGGGACAATCAGCCCCAGCATTTT. This translates into CSVVQGGDNQPQHF.